The TCR beta chain under discussion was sequenced for a study of blood T cells in healthy people across ages. With respect to this clonotype: Antigen specificity is unknown. A read error may account for a junction end that differs from germline.

Primed by a sample-barcoded 5' primer and a J-beta primer mix, a second PCR proceeded for 7 to 11 cycles. TCRdb reprocessed the 5' RACE reads via MiXCR and lists one record per CDR3 protein. Of 980,000 or so distinct CDR3 sequences listed, about 48% are singletons. The CDR3 consists of 12 residues. Germline CDR1 and CDR2: SEHNR and FQNEAQ (reference sequence). Healthy Caucasian individuals from Russia aged roughly 6 to 95 were enrolled as donors. Whole-study findings and limits: Estimated diversity that came from one million T cells was considered an underestimate. With age, beta diversity per million T cells declined roughly linearly, significantly by 35 to 40.

The TCR comes from a man in his thirties or forties in good health. The sample was blood. This rearrangement joins TRBV7-9 to TRBJ2-1; unclear D gene. The CDR3 DNA is TGTTCCAGCAGCTTAGGATTCAGAGAGCTGTTCTTC. It specifies CSSSLGFRELFF.